This record covers a single T cell receptor (beta chain). Its antigen remains unidentified. Pooling covered second doses at about 4 or about 12 weeks. These data originate in a study of T cell responses to AZD1222 COVID-19 vaccine. Study-level points and caveats: Repertoires were obtained only post-peak T cell response. Rises in breadth and depth of Spike-specific TCRs came after two AZD1222 doses.

Trimming left V 0 bases short and J 5 bases short, with 11 bases between. The length of the CDR3 is 13 residues. The germline V gene has CDR1 GTSNPN and CDR2 SVGIG (reference sequence). Clones were read by immunoSEQ multiplex PCR, and TCRdb kept only the in-frame ones, dropping some. The repertoire has nearly 110,000 clones, around 92% of them found once; the top ten carry about 8.1%. The sequence was collected from an adult who received the AZD1222 COVID-19 vaccine. Sequencing was performed on peripheral blood, taken 28 days after the second AZD1222 dose. This chain joins TRBV30 and TRBJ2-7, with TRBD2 as a possible D gene (5 bases). CDR3 residues: CAWSVLTGNEQYF. The CDR3 coding sequence is TGTGCCTGGAGTGTACTGACGGGAAACGAGCAGTACTTC. The complete variable domain, with remaining parts taken from reference TRBV30 and TRBJ2-7, reads SQTIHQWPATLVQPVGSPLSLECTVEGTSNPNLYWYRQAAGRGLQLLFYSVGIGQISSEVPQNLSASRPQDRQFILSSKKLLLSDSGFYLCAWSVLTGNEQYFGPGTRLTVT.